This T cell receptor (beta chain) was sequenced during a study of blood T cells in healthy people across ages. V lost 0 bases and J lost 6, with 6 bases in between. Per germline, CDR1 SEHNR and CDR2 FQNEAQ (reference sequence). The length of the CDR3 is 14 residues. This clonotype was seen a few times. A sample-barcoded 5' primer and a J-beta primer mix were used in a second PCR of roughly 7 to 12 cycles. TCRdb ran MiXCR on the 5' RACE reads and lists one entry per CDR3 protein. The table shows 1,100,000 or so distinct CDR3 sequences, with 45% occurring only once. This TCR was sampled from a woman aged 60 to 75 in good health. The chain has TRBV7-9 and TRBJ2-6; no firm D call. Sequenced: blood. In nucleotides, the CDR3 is TGTGCCAGCAGCTTAGCCACTGCGGCCAACGTCCTGACTTTC. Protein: CASSLATAANVLTF.